These 19 T cell receptor beta chains were sequenced from one sample in a study of T cell responses to AZD1222 COVID-19 vaccine. Clones were read by immunoSEQ multiplex PCR, and TCRdb kept only the in-frame ones, dropping some. The table shows 160,000 or so clones, with 90% to 95% occurring only once. The input for sequencing was peripheral blood, taken on day 0 of MenACWY control vaccination. The receptors derive from an adult in good health.

The chain recombines TRBV19 with TRBJ2-5; tentatively, D is TRBD1 or TRBD2 (5 bases each). The CDR3 consists of 12 residues. From germline, CDR1 is LNHDA and CDR2 SQIVND (reference sequence). Between the trimmed V and J ends, which lost 1 base and 9 bases, there was a span of 9 bases. CDR3 nucleotides: TGTGCCAGTAGTATAGGGCAGGGAGCCCAGTACTTC. Its translation is CASSIGQGAQYF.

The chain has TRBV24-1 and TRBJ2-7; D gene uncertain. This CDR3 contains 13 residues. CDR1 KGHDR and CDR2 SFDVKD come from the germline V gene. With 1 base removed from V and 7 bases from J, the gap between germline ends came to 10 bases. The CDR3 DNA is TGTGCCACCAGTGATTTACAAGGGCGAGAGCAGTACTTC. Protein sequence: CATSDLQGREQYF.

Only one count was recorded for this clone. This chain uses TRBV11-3 with TRBJ2-6; no clear D. CDR3 length equals 14 residues. The V and J ends lost 4 bases and 1 base respectively, with 5 bases between them. Germline V gene lookup returns CDR1 SGHNT and CDR2 YENEEA. DNA of the CDR3: TGTGCCAGCAGCTGGAATTCTGGGGCCAACGTCCTGACTTTC. This gives the protein CASSWNSGANVLTF. Drawing the rest from reference TRBV11-3 and TRBJ2-6, the complete variable domain is EAGVVQSPRYKIIEKKQPVAFWCNPISGHNTLYWYLQNLGQGPELLIRYENEEAVDDSQLPKDRFSAERLKGVDSTLKIQPAELGDSAVYLCASSWNSGANVLTFGAGSRLTVL.

The chain has TRBV21-1 and TRBJ1-5. TRBV21-1 is a pseudogene. This CDR3 region has 16 residues. CDR3 protein: CASSKSSLRGNQPQHF. CDR3 nucleotides: TGTGCCAGCAGCAAGAGCTCTTTAAGGGGCAATCAGCCCCAGCATTTT.

This clone came up once. The chain couples TRBV11-3 to TRBJ2-5, with D perhaps TRBD1 or TRBD2 (6 bases each). The CDR3 contains 14 residues. Trimming removed 5 bases from V and 6 bases from J, with 16 bases in between. Germline V CDR1 and CDR2: SGHNT, YENEEA. The CDR3 here is CASSEGGVMKTQYF. The CDR3 bases are TGTGCCAGCAGCGAGGGGGGCGTTATGAAGACCCAGTACTTC. Complete variable domain (other parts from reference TRBV11-3 and TRBJ2-5): EAGVVQSPRYKIIEKKQPVAFWCNPISGHNTLYWYLQNLGQGPELLIRYENEEAVDDSQLPKDRFSAERLKGVDSTLKIQPAELGDSAVYLCASSEGGVMKTQYFGPGTRLLVL.

The chain recombines TRBV18 with TRBJ2-2, with no clear D. The CDR3 length is 16 residues. V was cut by 4 bases and J by 4 bases, with 16 bases left in between. CDR1 and CDR2 from the germline V gene are KGHSH and LQKENI. In DNA, the CDR3 is TGTGCCAGCTCACGGTTGGGTCAATCGGGCACCGGGGAGCTGTTTTTT. It is translated as CASSRLGQSGTGELFF.

This clone has a single count. The chain employs TRBV9 and TRBJ1-2; D gene ambiguous. The germline V gene has CDR1 SGDLS and CDR2 YYNGEE. The CDR3 extends over 17 amino acids. Trimming took 0 bases from V and 0 from J, leaving 15 bases between them. Written as DNA, the CDR3 is TGTGCCAGCAGCGTAGACCCACTGGCAGCTGCTAACTATGGCTACACCTTC. Its translation: CASSVDPLAAANYGYTF.

This chain links TRBV9 with TRBJ2-2; no clear D. The CDR3 has 15 amino acids. The germline CDR1 and CDR2 sequences are SGDLS and YYNGEE. Trimming removed 4 bases at V and 0 bases at J, with 10 bases between. CDR3 amino acids: CASSLGPSNTGELFF. In nucleotides, the CDR3 is TGTGCCAGCAGCCTAGGCCCCTCGAACACCGGGGAGCTGTTTTTT.

The count of this clone is one. The rearrangement joins TRBV7-6 to TRBJ2-2; TRBD1 might be the D (6 bases). Germline values: CDR1 SGHVS, CDR2 FNYEAQ. This CDR3 is built from 16 residues. V was shortened by 5 bases and J by 1 base, with 14 bases between the two germline ends. The CDR3 nucleotides read TGTGCCAGCAGCCCCGAAACAGGGTGGAACACCGGGGAGCTGTTTTTT. Protein: CASSPETGWNTGELFF.

The rearrangement uses TRBV27 and TRBJ1-6, with D tentatively TRBD1 (6 bases). This CDR3 contains 15 residues. The germline V gene encodes CDR1 MNHEY and CDR2 SMNVEV (reference sequence). The V gene lost 2 bases and the J gene lost 4 bases, with 9 bases spanning the gap. The CDR3 DNA is TGTGCCAGCAGTTTAGGGACACAGTATAATTCACCCCTCCACTTT. This codes for CASSLGTQYNSPLHF.

CDR3 loop: CASSMALGDRGNYGYTF. CDR3 bases: TGTGCCAGTAGTATGGCGCTTGGGGATCGGGGCAACTATGGCTACACCTTC. The V gene is TRBV19, the J gene TRBJ1-2; TRBD1 is a possible D gene (5 bases). V shed 3 bases and J shed 2 bases, with 19 bases lying between them. Looked up from germline, CDR1 is LNHDA and CDR2 is SQIVND (reference sequence). The CDR3 loop spans 17 amino acids.

V usage is TRBV3-1 (or the pseudogene TRBV3-2) and J usage is TRBJ2-3; D not resolved. Germline V lookup: CDR1 LGHDT, CDR2 YNNKEL (reference sequence). The germline V and J ends were trimmed by 2 bases and 0 bases, with 9 bases remaining between them. This CDR3 has 15 amino acids. For the CDR3, the DNA is TGTGCCAGCAGCCAATTGGGCTCGAGCACAGATACGCAGTATTTT. This gives the protein CASSQLGSSTDTQYF.

This clone has a single count. The chain uses TRBV28 and TRBJ1-4; possible D gene TRBD1, 5 bases. V was pared by 2 bases and J by 1 base, with 11 bases between. This CDR3 is built from 16 residues. Looked up from germline, CDR1 is MDHEN and CDR2 is SYDVKM. The CDR3 region is CASSLRGLLTNEKLFF. CDR3 bases: TGTGCCAGCAGTTTAAGGGGACTACTAACTAATGAAAAACTGTTTTTT.

This chain uses TRBV3-1 (or the pseudogene TRBV3-2) with TRBJ2-7; 8 bases align to TRBD1. V shed 4 bases, J shed 4 bases, and the junction held 3 bases outside the gene matches. The germline V gene encodes CDR1 LGHDT and CDR2 YNNKEL (reference sequence). The CDR3 runs to 13 residues. The CDR3: CASSPGTGYEQYF. The CDR3 nucleotides are TGTGCCAGCAGCCCCGGGACAGGATACGAGCAGTACTTC.

This CDR3 reads CAWSSGRVNTEAFF. Here the CDR3 DNA reads TGTGCCTGGAGCAGTGGCAGGGTGAACACTGAAGCTTTCTTT. The rearrangement links TRBV30 to TRBJ1-1, with D perhaps TRBD1 (5 bases). CDR1 GTSNPN and CDR2 SVGIG come from the germline V gene (reference sequence). Trimming left V 3 bases short and J 0 bases short, with 11 bases between. CDR3 length: 14 amino acids.

V and J are TRBV27 and TRBJ1-2; D is unresolved. The V gene's germline CDR1 is MNHEY and CDR2 SMNVEV (reference sequence). The V gene lost 8 bases and the J gene lost 4 bases, with 11 bases spanning the gap. The CDR3 totals 12 residues. This chain's CDR3 is CASGGFPYGYTF. The CDR3 bases are TGTGCCAGCGGAGGTTTTCCCTATGGCTACACCTTC.

The chain carries TRBV19 and TRBJ2-7, with 9 positions matching TRBD1. CDR3 size: 14 residues. Losses at the gene ends were 5 bases for V and 3 bases for J; bases not matched to a gene: 5. Germline assignment: CDR1 LNHDA and CDR2 SQIVND (reference sequence). DNA of the CDR3: TGTGCCAGTAGTCCCAGACAGGGGGGCTACGAGCAGTACTTC. Amino acids: CASSPRQGGYEQYF. Full variable domain (rest looked up from reference TRBV19 and TRBJ2-7): DGGITQSPKYLFRKEGQNVTLSCEQNLNHDAMYWYRQDPGQGLRLIYYSQIVNDFQKGDIAEGYSVSREKKESFPLTVTSAQKNPTAFYLCASSPRQGGYEQYFGPGTRLTVT.

The gene calls are TRBV5-1 and TRBJ1-1; 7 bases are shared with TRBD1. Per the germline V gene, CDR1 is SGHRS and CDR2 is YFSETQ. J gave up 0 bases and V 3 bases, and 8 bases lay outside the gene matches. The CDR3 length is 16 residues. Here the CDR3 DNA reads TGCGCCAGCAGCTCCTATACCGGGACAGTGAACACTGAAGCTTTCTTT. Translating gives CASSSYTGTVNTEAFF.

The V and J genes are TRBV14 and TRBJ2-5; 7 bases match TRBD2. The germline V gene has CDR1 SGHDN and CDR2 FVKESK. The CDR3 consists of 14 residues. Trimming at V came to 5 bases and at J to 2 bases, leaving 5 bases not matched to a gene. The CDR3, as DNA: TGTGCCAGCAGCGTCCGGGACTATCAAGAGACCCAGTACTTC. It encodes CASSVRDYQETQYF.